Detailed here is one TCR beta chain. The data stem from a study of shared clonotypes between healthy human individuals. Clones were sequenced by immunoSEQ multiplex PCR, and TCRdb holds only the in-frame ones, with some missing. The sample lists approximately 2.1 million clones; 93% were seen once. The V segment lost 3 bases and the J segment 12 bases; nucleotides outside the gene matches: 10. The CDR3 extends over 15 amino acids. Germline loops: CDR1 MGHDK, CDR2 SYGVNS. This clonotype was obtained from a young man in good health. Some clones in this sample may be carry-over from other donors' samples. The chain links TRBV25-1 to TRBJ2-7; 14 bases align to TRBD2. The sequenced sample was naive CD4+ T cells from PBMCs. Stated subset: CD45RA+ positively selected. The DNA of the CDR3 is TGTGCCAGCAGTGATTCGGGACTAGCGGGAGTTCACCCGTACTTC. Translation: CASSDSGLAGVHPYF.